The next 8 T cell receptor beta chains were all read from a single sample in a study of cytomegalovirus exposure and HLA in healthy donors (dated by TCRdb to about 2017). The receptor library was made with the immunoSEQ multiplex PCR assay. The multiplex PCR relied on a mix of 60 forward primers for TCR Vbeta segments and 13 reverse primers for TCR Jbeta segments. TCRdb mirrors the immuneACCESS table, restricted to in-frame sequences. Some clones are absent from its copies; in checked studies, under half trace to an unresolved V gene, and the reason for the others is unknown. The sample data list more than 95,000 clones, and about 13% of these were observed just once. In total, the top ten clones hold 15% to 20% of the sample. Sequenced: PBMCs. These receptors all stem from a man aged 35 to 55 in good health and CMV-seropositive.

The V gene is TRBV15, the J gene TRBJ1-5; 9 nucleotides match TRBD1. V trimming: 5 bases; J trimming: 5 bases; junction bases outside the gene matches: 4. The CDR3 totals 14 residues. Germline loops: CDR1 LNHNV, CDR2 YYDKDF (reference sequence). The CDR3 loop reads CATSGWTGDQPQHF. For the CDR3, the DNA is TGTGCCACCAGCGGATGGACAGGGGATCAGCCCCAGCATTTT.

This clone occurred a few times. The J gene is TRBJ2-7, the V gene TRBV14; 7 nucleotides match TRBD2. Germline V gene sequence: CDR1 SGHDN, CDR2 FVKESK. The CDR3 runs to 14 residues. The V and J ends lost 3 bases and 3 bases, in that order; junction bases with no gene match: 5. The CDR3 reads CASSQGGLDYEQYF. The CDR3 DNA follows: TGTGCCAGCAGCCAGGGAGGACTAGACTACGAGCAGTACTTC.

The CDR3 DNA reads as TGTGCCAGCAGTTTATCCCGGACTAGCGGGAGTGAGACCCAGTACTTC. It encodes CASSLSRTSGSETQYF. V and J are TRBV28 and TRBJ2-5, with TRBD2 matching 13 bases. Germline trimming cut 1 base from V and 5 bases from J; bases unmatched to any gene: 4. The germline V gene encodes CDR1 MDHEN and CDR2 SYDVKM. This CDR3 spans 16 amino acids.

This clone has only a few counts. The V and J genes are TRBV11-2 and TRBJ1-3; the D is unclear. V was shortened by 5 bases and J by 0 bases, with 11 bases between the two germline ends. There are 15 residues in the CDR3. The germline gives CDR1 SGHAT, CDR2 FQNNGV. The CDR3 sequence is CASSPSSTSGNTIYF. CDR3 nucleotides: TGTGCCAGCAGCCCGAGCTCCACCTCTGGAAACACCATATATTTT.

This clone was detected only once. The V gene is TRBV28, the J gene TRBJ2-1; a possible D gene is TRBD1 (6 bases). Germline-derived CDR1 and CDR2 are MDHEN and SYDVKM. Between the trimmed V and J ends, which lost 6 bases and 3 bases, there was a span of 12 bases. The CDR3 is 14 residues long. The chain's CDR3 is CASSLTGLYNEQFF. DNA for the CDR3: TGTGCCAGCAGCCTAACAGGGCTCTACAATGAGCAGTTCTTC.

In DNA, the CDR3 is TGCGCCAGCAGCCAAGATGCCCGGGCTAGCGGGATTAACGAGCAGTACTTC. Translating gives CASSQDARASGINEQYF. The V and J genes are TRBV4-1 and TRBJ2-7; 9 bases fit TRBD2. V dropped 0 bases and J dropped 5; count of bases not matched to a gene: 11. The CDR3 runs 17 residues. Germline V lookup: CDR1 MGHRA, CDR2 YSYEKL.

CDR3 nucleotides: TGTGCCAGCAGCTTGTTGGGGCCGCAGGAAAAACTGTTTTTT. Protein product: CASSLLGPQEKLFF. V is TRBV11-2 and J is TRBJ1-4; tentative D call: TRBD1 (5 bases). The V gene lost 3 bases and the J gene lost 8 bases, with 13 bases spanning the gap. This CDR3 spans 14 amino acids. CDR1 is SGHAT and CDR2 is FQNNGV in the germline V gene.

The table lists this clone with a few counts. The V gene is TRBV7-9, the J gene TRBJ1-2; 7 nucleotides line up with TRBD1. There are 14 residues in the CDR3. Germline CDR1 is SEHNR and CDR2 is FQNEAQ (reference sequence). After removal of 5 bases from V and 7 bases from J, the junction contained 10 bases not matched to a gene. CDR3 bases: TGTGCCAGCAGCCTGGACAGGAACGTGGGTGGCTACACCTTC. This codes for CASSLDRNVGGYTF.